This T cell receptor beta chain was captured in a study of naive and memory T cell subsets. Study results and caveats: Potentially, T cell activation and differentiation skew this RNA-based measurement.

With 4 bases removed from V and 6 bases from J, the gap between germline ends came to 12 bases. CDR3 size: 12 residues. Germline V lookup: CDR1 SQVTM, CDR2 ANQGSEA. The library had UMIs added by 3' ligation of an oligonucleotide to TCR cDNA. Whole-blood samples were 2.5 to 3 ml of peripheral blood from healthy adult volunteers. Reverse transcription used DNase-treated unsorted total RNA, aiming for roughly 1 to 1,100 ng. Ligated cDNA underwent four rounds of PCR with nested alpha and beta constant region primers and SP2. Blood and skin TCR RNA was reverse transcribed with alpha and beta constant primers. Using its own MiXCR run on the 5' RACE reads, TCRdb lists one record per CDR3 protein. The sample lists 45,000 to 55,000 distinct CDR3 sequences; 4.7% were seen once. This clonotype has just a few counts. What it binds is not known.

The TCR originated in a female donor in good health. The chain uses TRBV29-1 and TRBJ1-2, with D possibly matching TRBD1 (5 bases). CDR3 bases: TGCAGCGTTGTCGGGGGAGGACATGGCTACACCTTC. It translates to CSVVGGGHGYTF.